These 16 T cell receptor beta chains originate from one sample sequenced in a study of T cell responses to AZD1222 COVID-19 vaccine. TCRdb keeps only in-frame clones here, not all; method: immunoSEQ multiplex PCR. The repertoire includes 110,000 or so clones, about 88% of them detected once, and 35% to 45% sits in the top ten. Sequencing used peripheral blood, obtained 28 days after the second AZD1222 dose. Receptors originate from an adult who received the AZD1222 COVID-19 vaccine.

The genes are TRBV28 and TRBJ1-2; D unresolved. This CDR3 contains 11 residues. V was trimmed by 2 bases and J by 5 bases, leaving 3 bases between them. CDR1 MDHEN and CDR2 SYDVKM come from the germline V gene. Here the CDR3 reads CASSLRYGYTF. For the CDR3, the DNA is TGTGCCAGCAGTTTACGATATGGCTACACCTTC.

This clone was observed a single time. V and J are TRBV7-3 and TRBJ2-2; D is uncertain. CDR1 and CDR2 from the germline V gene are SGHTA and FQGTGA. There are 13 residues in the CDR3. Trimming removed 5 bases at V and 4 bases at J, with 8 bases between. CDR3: CASSRQSTGELFF. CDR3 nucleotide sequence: TGTGCCAGCAGCCGTCAGAGCACCGGGGAGCTGTTTTTT.

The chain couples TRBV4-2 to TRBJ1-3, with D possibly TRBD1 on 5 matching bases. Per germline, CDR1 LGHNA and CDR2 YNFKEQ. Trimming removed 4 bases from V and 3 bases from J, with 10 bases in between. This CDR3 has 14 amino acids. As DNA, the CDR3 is TGTGCCAGCAGCCCTACGCAGGGTGGAAACACCATATATTTT. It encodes CASSPTQGGNTIYF.

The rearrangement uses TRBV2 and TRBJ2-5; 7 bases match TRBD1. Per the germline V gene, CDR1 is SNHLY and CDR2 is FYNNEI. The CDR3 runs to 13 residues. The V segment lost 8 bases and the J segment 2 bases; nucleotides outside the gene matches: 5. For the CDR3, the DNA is TGTGCCAGCCGCTGGGACAGACAAGAGACCCAGTACTTC. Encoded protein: CASRWDRQETQYF.

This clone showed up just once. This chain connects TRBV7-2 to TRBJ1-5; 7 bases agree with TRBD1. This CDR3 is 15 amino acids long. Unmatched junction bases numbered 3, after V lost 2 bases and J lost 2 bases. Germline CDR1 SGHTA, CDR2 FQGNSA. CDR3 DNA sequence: TGTGCCAGCAGCTTAACTCAGGGGGGCAATCAGCCCCAGCATTTT. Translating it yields CASSLTQGGNQPQHF. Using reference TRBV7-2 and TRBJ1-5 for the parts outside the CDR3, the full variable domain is GAGVSQSPSNKVTEKGKDVELRCDPISGHTALYWYRQSLGQGLEFLIYFQGNSAPDKSGLPSDRFSAERTGGSVSTLTIQRTQQEDSAVYLCASSLTQGGNQPQHFGDGTRLSIL.

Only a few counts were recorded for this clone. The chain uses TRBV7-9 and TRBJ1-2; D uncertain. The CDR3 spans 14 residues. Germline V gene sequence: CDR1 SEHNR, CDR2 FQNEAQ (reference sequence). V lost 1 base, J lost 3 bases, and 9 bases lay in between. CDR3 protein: CASSLEEGYYGYTF. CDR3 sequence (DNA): TGTGCCAGCAGCTTAGAGGAGGGTTACTATGGCTACACCTTC. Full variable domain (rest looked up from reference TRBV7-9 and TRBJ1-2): DTGVSQNPRHKITKRGQNVTFRCDPISEHNRLYWYRQTLGQGPEFLTYFQNEAQLEKSRLLSDRFSAERPKGSFSTLEIQRTEQGDSAMYLCASSLEEGYYGYTFGSGTRLTVV.

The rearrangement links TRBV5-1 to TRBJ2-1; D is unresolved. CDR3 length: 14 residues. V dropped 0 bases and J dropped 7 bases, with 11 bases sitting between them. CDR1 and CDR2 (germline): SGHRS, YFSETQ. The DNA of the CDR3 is TGCGCCAGCAGCTTGGGTGAAGTAAAGAATGAGCAGTTCTTC. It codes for CASSLGEVKNEQFF. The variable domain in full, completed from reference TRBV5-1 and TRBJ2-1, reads KAGVTQTPRYLIKTRGQQVTLSCSPISGHRSVSWYQQTPGQGLQFLFEYFSETQRNKGNFPGRFSGRQFSNSRSEMNVSTLELGDSALYLCASSLGEVKNEQFFGPGTRLTVL.

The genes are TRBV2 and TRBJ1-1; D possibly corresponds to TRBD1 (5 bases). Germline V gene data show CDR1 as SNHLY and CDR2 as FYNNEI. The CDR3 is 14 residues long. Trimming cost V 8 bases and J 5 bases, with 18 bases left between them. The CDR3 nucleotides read TGTGCCAGCCACCCCTGGGGGATGGTAACTGAAGCTTTCTTT. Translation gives CASHPWGMVTEAFF. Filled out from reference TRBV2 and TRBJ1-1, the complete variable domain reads EPEVTQTPSHQVTQMGQEVILRCVPISNHLYFYWYRQILGQKVEFLVSFYNNEISEKSEIFDDQFSVERPDGSNFTLKIRSTKLEDSAMYFCASHPWGMVTEAFFGQGTRLTVV.

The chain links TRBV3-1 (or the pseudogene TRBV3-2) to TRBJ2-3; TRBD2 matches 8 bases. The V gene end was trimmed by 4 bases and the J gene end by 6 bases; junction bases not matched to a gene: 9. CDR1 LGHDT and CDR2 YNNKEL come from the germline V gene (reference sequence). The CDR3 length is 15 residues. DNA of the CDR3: TGTGCCAGCAGCCGGGAGCGGGAGAGGGGGGATACGCAGTATTTT. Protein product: CASSRERERGDTQYF.

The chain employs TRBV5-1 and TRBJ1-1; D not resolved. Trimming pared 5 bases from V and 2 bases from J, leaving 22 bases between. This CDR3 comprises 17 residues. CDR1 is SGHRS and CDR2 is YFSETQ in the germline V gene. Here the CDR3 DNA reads TGCGCCAGCAGAGAATCCGGACGGACCTTCATTAACACTGAAGCTTTCTTT. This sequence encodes CASRESGRTFINTEAFF.

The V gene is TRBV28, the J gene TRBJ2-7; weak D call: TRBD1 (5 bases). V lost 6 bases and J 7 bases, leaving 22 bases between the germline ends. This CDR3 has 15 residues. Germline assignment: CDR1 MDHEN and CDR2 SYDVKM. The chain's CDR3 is CASRKAGFRSREQYF. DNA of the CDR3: TGTGCCAGCAGGAAAGCAGGGTTTAGGAGTCGAGAGCAGTACTTC.

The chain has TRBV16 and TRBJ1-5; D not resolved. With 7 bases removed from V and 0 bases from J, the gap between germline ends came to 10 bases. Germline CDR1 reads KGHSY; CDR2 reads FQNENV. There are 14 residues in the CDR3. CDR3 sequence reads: CASIATYSNQPQHF. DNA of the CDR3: TGTGCCAGCATCGCGACCTATAGCAATCAGCCCCAGCATTTT.

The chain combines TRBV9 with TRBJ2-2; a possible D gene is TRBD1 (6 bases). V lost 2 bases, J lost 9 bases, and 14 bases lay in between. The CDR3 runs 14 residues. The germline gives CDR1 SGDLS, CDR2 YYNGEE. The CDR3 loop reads CASSVGQTGRELFF. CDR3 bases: TGTGCCAGCAGCGTTGGACAGACGGGTCGGGAGCTGTTTTTT.

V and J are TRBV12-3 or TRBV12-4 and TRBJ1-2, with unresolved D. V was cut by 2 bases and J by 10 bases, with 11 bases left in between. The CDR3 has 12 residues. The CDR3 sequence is CASSLRGWDYTF. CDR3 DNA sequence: TGTGCCAGCAGTTTAAGAGGGTGGGACTACACCTTC.

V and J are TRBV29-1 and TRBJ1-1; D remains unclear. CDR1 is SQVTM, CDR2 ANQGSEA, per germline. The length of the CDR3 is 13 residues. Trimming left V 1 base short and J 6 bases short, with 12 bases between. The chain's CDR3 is CSVEGTLAAEAFF. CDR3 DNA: TGCAGCGTTGAAGGGACCCTAGCGGCTGAAGCTTTCTTT.

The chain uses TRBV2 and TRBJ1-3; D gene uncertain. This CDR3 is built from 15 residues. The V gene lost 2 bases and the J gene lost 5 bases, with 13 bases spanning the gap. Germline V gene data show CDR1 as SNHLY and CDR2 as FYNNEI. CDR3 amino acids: CASSEFGFLRNTIYF. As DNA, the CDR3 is TGTGCCAGCAGTGAATTCGGGTTCCTGAGAAACACCATATATTTT.